The 7 T cell receptor beta chains reported below all come from one sample, sequenced in a study of regulatory T cells in long-lasting Graves disease. Time point: persistent/refractory GD, antithyroid drugs over 5 years with positive TRAb. The TCR library was made from RNA that had been extracted from PBMCs in TRIzol. For TCR beta, libraries came from iRepertoire HTBI primers and Arm-PCR of CDR3 regions. TCRdb re-derived calls from the multiplex PCR reads in MiXCR, one entry per CDR3 protein. The table lists about 470,000 distinct CDR3 sequences, around 21% of them singletons. The sample consisted of peripheral blood mononuclear cells (PBMCs), taken when the disease was refractory, from a patient treated with antithyroid drugs. These receptors were obtained from a female donor with Graves disease.

The gene calls are TRBV19 and TRBJ2-7; D might be TRBD1 (6 bases). The V and J ends lost 3 bases and 2 bases respectively, with 8 bases between them. The CDR3 runs 13 residues. Germline V gene sequence: CDR1 LNHDA, CDR2 SQIVND (reference sequence). The CDR3 is CASSIRTAYEQYF. CDR3 in DNA: TGTGCCAGTAGTATCCGGACAGCCTACGAGCAGTACTTC.

Turning to this clonotype: A read error may produce the germline difference seen at one junction end. V is TRBV5-1 and J is TRBJ2-1; a possible D gene is TRBD2 (6 bases). Germline assignment: CDR1 SGHRS and CDR2 YFSETQ. The CDR3 spans 14 residues. CDR3 bases: TGTGCCAGCAGCGTAGTCGGGAGCCACAATGAGCAGTTCTTC. It translates to CASSVVGSHNEQFF.

This clonotype was counted many times. This CDR3 is CASSFGLSPTYEQYF. CDR3 sequence (DNA): TGTGCCAGCAGCTTTGGGCTCTCACCGACCTACGAGCAGTACTTC. The rearrangement joins TRBV7-2 to TRBJ2-7; D not certain. The V end was cut by 3 bases, the J end by 2 bases, with 14 bases between. CDR3 size: 15 residues. Germline CDR1 and CDR2: SGHTA and FQGNSA.

The chain joins TRBV13 to TRBJ1-1, with a possible D match to TRBD1 (5 bases). This CDR3 has 14 residues. The germline V and J ends were trimmed by 1 base and 3 bases, with 9 bases remaining between them. The germline V gene has CDR1 PRHDT and CDR2 FYEKMQ (reference sequence). The CDR3 coding sequence is TGTGCCAGCAGCTTAGAGAACAGGTACACTGAAGCTTTCTTT. Residues: CASSLENRYTEAFF.

As concerns this clonotype: Given a much more abundant clone one base away, this may be a read error. This chain joins TRBV6-2 or TRBV6-3 and TRBJ2-7, with D uncertain. In germline, CDR1 is MNHEY, CDR2 SVGEGT. This CDR3 region has 15 residues. Deletions cut 0 bases from V and 7 bases from J, with 16 bases between. CDR3 bases: TGTGCCAGCAGTTACTCGGATGCCGCGCTGAGTGAGCAGTACTTC. Residues: CASSYSDAALSEQYF.

Comment on this clonotype: This may come from a read error, since a much larger clone is one base off. The gene calls are TRBV2 and TRBJ1-5, with unresolved D. There are 12 residues in the CDR3. V was cut by 3 bases and J by 6 bases, with 6 bases left in between. Germline V gives CDR1 SNHLY, CDR2 FYNNEI. This CDR3 reads CASSDGSQPQHF. CDR3 nucleotides: TGTGCCAGCAGTGACGGCAGTCAGCCCCAGCATTTT.

The sample holds a few counts of this clonotype. This chain uses TRBV27 with TRBJ1-5; D is undetermined. V lost 4 bases and J 3 bases, leaving 10 bases between the germline ends. CDR3 size: 14 residues. Germline loops: CDR1 MNHEY, CDR2 SMNVEV (reference sequence). The CDR3 here is CASSSGSINQPQHF. The CDR3, as DNA: TGTGCCAGCAGTTCCGGGAGTATCAATCAGCCCCAGCATTTT.